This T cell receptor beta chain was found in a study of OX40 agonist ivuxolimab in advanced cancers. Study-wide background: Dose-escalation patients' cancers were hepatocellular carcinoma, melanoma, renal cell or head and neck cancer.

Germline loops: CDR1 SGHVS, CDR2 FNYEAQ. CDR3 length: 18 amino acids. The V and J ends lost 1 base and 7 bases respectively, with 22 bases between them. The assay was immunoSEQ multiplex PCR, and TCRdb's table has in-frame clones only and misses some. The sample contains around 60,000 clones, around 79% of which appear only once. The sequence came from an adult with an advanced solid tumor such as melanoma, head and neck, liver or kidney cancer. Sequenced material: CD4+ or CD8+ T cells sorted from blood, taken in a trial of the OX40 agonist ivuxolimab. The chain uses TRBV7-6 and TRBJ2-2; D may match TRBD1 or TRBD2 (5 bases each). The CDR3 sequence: CASSLGFGAGSFGGELFF. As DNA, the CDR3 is TGTGCCAGCAGCTTAGGTTTTGGGGCAGGGAGTTTCGGCGGGGAGCTGTTTTTT.